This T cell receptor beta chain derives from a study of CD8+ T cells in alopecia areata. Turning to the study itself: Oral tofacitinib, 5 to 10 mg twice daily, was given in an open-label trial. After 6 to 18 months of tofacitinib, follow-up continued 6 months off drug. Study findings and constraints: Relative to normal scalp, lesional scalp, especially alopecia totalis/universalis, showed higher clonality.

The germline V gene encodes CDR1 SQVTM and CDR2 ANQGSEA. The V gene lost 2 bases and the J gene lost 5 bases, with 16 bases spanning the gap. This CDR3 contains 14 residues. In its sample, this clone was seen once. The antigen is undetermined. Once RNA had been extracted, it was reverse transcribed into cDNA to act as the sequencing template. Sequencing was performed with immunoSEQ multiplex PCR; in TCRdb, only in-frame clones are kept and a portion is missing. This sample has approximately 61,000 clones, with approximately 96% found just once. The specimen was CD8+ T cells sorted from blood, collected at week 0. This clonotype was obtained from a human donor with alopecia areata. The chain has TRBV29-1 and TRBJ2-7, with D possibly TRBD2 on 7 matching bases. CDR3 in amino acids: CSVENGGPLDEQYF. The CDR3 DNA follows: TGCAGCGTTGAAAACGGGGGGCCCTTGGACGAGCAGTACTTC.